The clone carrying this T cell receptor beta chain was observed at least ten times. The CDR3 sequence is 15 residues long. Germline V gives CDR1 SGDLS, CDR2 YYNGEE. V shed 0 bases and J shed 7 bases, with 11 bases lying between them. This record comes from a study of T-cell reconstitution after alpha-beta-depleted transplantation in children. TCRbeta library construction was performed incorporating unique molecular identifiers. Each CDR3 protein is one row after TCRdb ran MiXCR on the PCR reads. Of about 360,000 distinct CDR3 sequences listed, about 14% are singletons. V and J are TRBV9 and TRBJ1-6; D may be TRBD1 (6 bases). This clonotype was obtained from a human donor who donated a stem cell graft to a child with Fanconi anemia. Sequencing used PBMCs, obtained from the stem cell graft. CDR3 loop: CASSVAGTPNSPLHF. The CDR3 DNA is TGTGCCAGCAGCGTAGCAGGGACACCGAATTCACCCCTCCACTTT.